This record covers a single TCR beta chain. Its cognate antigen is unknown. This entry is derived from a study of CXCR3-negative and CXCR3-positive naive CD8 T cells. General study points: The study found CXCR3 expression partially decreased after cryopreservation and ran most assays on fresh PBMCs.

cDNA libraries for TRB were generated by 5' RACE incorporating UMI labels. TCRdb re-called the 5' RACE reads, yielding one record per CDR3 amino acid sequence without DNA. Its clone listing holds some 130,000 distinct CDR3 sequences. The sample taken for sequencing was naive CXCR3- CD8+ T cells from blood. The subset was: CD45RO-CCR7+CD27+CD95- naive CD8+ T cells lacking CXCR3 (TNR3-). This clonotype was obtained from a human donor in good health. Some clones in this sample may be carry-over from other donors' samples.

CDR3 residues: CASRKDRYTGELFF. The chain is built from TRBV19 and TRBJ2-2. CDR3 size: 14 residues. CDR1 and CDR2 from the germline V gene are LNHDA and SQIVND (reference sequence). Based on the CDR3 plus reference TRBV19 and TRBJ2-2, the full variable domain is DGGITQSPKYLFRKEGQNVTLSCEQNLNHDAMYWYRQDPGQGLRLIYYSQIVNDFQKGDIAEGYSVSREKKESFPLTVTSAQKNPTAFYLCASRKDRYTGELFFGEGSRLTVL.